What follows are 18 T cell receptor beta chains derived from one specimen sequenced in a study of cytomegalovirus exposure and HLA in healthy donors. The PCR ran on 60 Vbeta and 13 Jbeta primers. The protocol was immunoSEQ multiplex PCR, while the TCRdb copy is restricted to in-frame clones and leaves out a portion. Its table records 100,000 to 150,000 clones. Sequencing input: PBMCs. The receptor source for this set is a woman aged 40 to 55 in good health and CMV-seropositive.

As DNA, the CDR3 is TGTGCCAGCAGTTTACCCCCACGGGAGTACGTTAATGAAAAACTGTTTTTT. It is translated as CASSLPPREYVNEKLFF. The rearrangement uses TRBV28 and TRBJ1-4; D is uncertain. The germline V gene has CDR1 MDHEN and CDR2 SYDVKM. The CDR3 has 17 amino acids. Trimming removed 2 bases from V and 4 bases from J, with 17 bases in between.

The CDR3 DNA follows: TGTGCCAGCAGCTTCAGGGGAGAGAAAGCTTTCTTT. This encodes CASSFRGEKAFF. V is TRBV28 and J is TRBJ1-1, with a tentative D call TRBD1 (6 bases). This CDR3 has 12 amino acids. CDR1 and CDR2 from the germline V gene are MDHEN and SYDVKM. Trimming shortened V by 6 bases and J by 9 bases, and 14 bases separated the two germline ends.

CDR3 DNA sequence: TGTGCCAGCTCACCACCTAATGCAGATACGCAGTATTTT. Encoded protein: CASSPPNADTQYF. V gene TRBV18 combines with J gene TRBJ2-3, with D uncertain. The germline V and J ends were trimmed by 0 bases and 4 bases, with 5 bases remaining between them. CDR3 size: 13 residues. Looked up from germline, CDR1 is KGHSH and CDR2 is LQKENI.

The CDR3 sequence is CAWSALRTGGTEAFF. The CDR3, as DNA: TGTGCCTGGAGTGCCTTGAGGACAGGGGGCACTGAAGCTTTCTTT. This rearrangement joins TRBV30 to TRBJ1-1; TRBD1 matches at 10 bases. Looked up from germline, CDR1 is GTSNPN and CDR2 is SVGIG (reference sequence). The CDR3 covers 15 residues. V gave up 1 base and J gave up 4 bases; unmatched junction bases: 6.

This rearrangement joins TRBV5-5 to TRBJ1-2, with TRBD1 identical over 7 bases. Germline loops: CDR1 SGHKS, CDR2 YYEKEE (reference sequence). The V gene end was trimmed by 0 bases and the J gene end by 7 bases; junction bases not matched to a gene: 3. There are 13 residues in the CDR3. The CDR3 sequence: CASSLGQGFGYTF. CDR3 sequence (DNA): TGTGCCAGCAGCTTGGGACAGGGATTTGGCTACACCTTC.

The chain recombines TRBV4-1 with TRBJ2-7; 14 nucleotides agree with TRBD2. With V trimmed by 4 bases and J by 5 bases, 7 bases remained unmatched. CDR1 and CDR2 (germline): MGHRA, YSYEKL. CDR3 length: 16 amino acids. CDR3 loop: CASSPRLAGGKDEQYF. The CDR3 DNA follows: TGCGCCAGCAGCCCCCGACTAGCGGGAGGGAAGGACGAGCAGTACTTC.

V usage is TRBV4-1 and J usage is TRBJ2-7, with D possibly being TRBD2 (6 bases). Trimming shortened V by 4 bases and J by 6 bases, and 16 bases separated the two germline ends. Per germline, CDR1 MGHRA and CDR2 YSYEKL. The CDR3 length is 14 residues. The chain's CDR3 is CASSLAGTASEQYF. As DNA, the CDR3 is TGCGCCAGCAGCCTTGCTGGGACTGCCTCCGAGCAGTACTTC.

This sequence joins TRBV27 and TRBJ2-5; D is uncertain. The assigned J gene may be wrong: the sequence end matches TRBJ2-7 better. This CDR3 has 11 residues. The germline gives CDR1 MNHEY, CDR2 SMNVEV (reference sequence). DNA of the CDR3: TGTGCCAGCAGTCCCCTCTACGAGCAGTACTTC. It is translated as CASSPLYEQYF.

The gene calls are TRBV7-3 and TRBJ1-2; D call uncertain. Germline values: CDR1 SGHTA, CDR2 FQGTGA. With 5 bases removed from V and 5 bases from J, the gap between germline ends came to 15 bases. The CDR3 covers 14 residues. CDR3 in amino acids: CASSPGLQAYGYTF. The DNA for the CDR3 is TGTGCCAGCAGCCCCGGCCTTCAGGCTTATGGCTACACCTTC. Full variable domain (remainder filled in from reference TRBV7-3 and TRBJ1-2): GAGVSQTPSNKVTEKGKYVELRCDPISGHTALYWYRQSLGQGPEFLIYFQGTGAADDSGLPNDRFFAVRPEGSVSTLKIQRTERGDSAVYLCASSPGLQAYGYTFGSGTRLTVV.

CDR3 region: CASSRWGGLASDDTQYF. In DNA, the CDR3 is TGTGCCAGCAGCCGCTGGGGGGGACTAGCGTCTGATGATACGCAGTATTTT. The V gene is TRBV4-2, the J gene TRBJ2-3, with 10 positions matching TRBD2. The CDR3 totals 17 residues. J was trimmed by 6 bases and V by 4 bases; bases with no gene match: 13. Germline-derived CDR1 and CDR2 are LGHNA and YNFKEQ.

V usage is TRBV4-1 and J usage is TRBJ1-1; 7 bases align to TRBD1. The CDR3 length is 16 residues. Germline values: CDR1 MGHRA, CDR2 YSYEKL. V was pared by 4 bases and J by 5 bases, with 13 bases of the junction left unmatched. The CDR3 region is CASSLAPQGVRTEAFF. CDR3 in DNA: TGCGCCAGCAGCCTCGCGCCCCAGGGGGTGAGAACTGAAGCTTTCTTT.

As concerns this clone: The same CDR3 can be traced to other DNA sequences in this sample. The chain uses TRBV5-1 and TRBJ2-3; 11 bases are shared with TRBD2. The CDR3 contains 15 residues. Unmatched junction bases numbered 1, after V lost 0 bases and J lost 4 bases. Looked up from germline, CDR1 is SGHRS and CDR2 is YFSETQ. CDR3 in amino acids: CASSLGLAGSDTQYF. The CDR3 DNA sequence: TGCGCCAGCAGCTTGGGACTAGCGGGGTCAGATACGCAGTATTTT.

The CDR3 sequence: CASRPGTGVTGELFF. In nucleotides, the CDR3 is TGTGCCAGCAGGCCCGGGACAGGGGTCACCGGGGAGCTGTTTTTT. The chain joins TRBV2 to TRBJ2-2, with TRBD1 matching 10 bases. The CDR3 has 15 residues. The J segment lost 4 bases and the V segment lost 6 bases, leaving 5 bases of the junction unmatched. Germline values: CDR1 SNHLY, CDR2 FYNNEI.

This rearrangement joins TRBV7-9 to TRBJ2-7; no clear D gene. From germline, CDR1 is SEHNR and CDR2 FQNEAQ (reference sequence). V shed 1 base and J shed 1 base, with 14 bases lying between them. CDR3 length: 16 amino acids. As DNA, the CDR3 is TGTGCCAGCAGCTTAGTACCCCTTGGCCCTTCCTACGAGCAGTACTTC. Protein product: CASSLVPLGPSYEQYF.

This chain uses TRBV29-1 with TRBJ1-1; no reliable D call. This CDR3 region has 13 residues. Germline V gene lookup returns CDR1 SQVTM and CDR2 ANQGSEA. V lost 6 bases and J lost 0, with 11 bases in between. CDR3 sequence (DNA): TGCAGCGTCCTCTCGAGGGTGAACACTGAAGCTTTCTTT. Protein sequence: CSVLSRVNTEAFF.

The rearrangement links TRBV19 to TRBJ2-4, with TRBD1 matching 8 bases. The V and J ends lost 1 base and 11 bases, in that order; junction bases with no gene match: 7. CDR1 and CDR2 (germline): LNHDA, SQIVND (reference sequence). The CDR3 covers 14 residues. CDR3 protein: CASSIVPGQAVQYF. The CDR3 DNA is TGTGCCAGTAGTATAGTCCCGGGACAGGCAGTTCAGTACTTC.

This chain connects TRBV29-1 to TRBJ1-3; D remains ambiguous. Deletions cut 4 bases from V and 0 bases from J, with 7 bases between. Germline lookup yields CDR1 SQVTM and CDR2 ANQGSEA. The CDR3 loop spans 13 amino acids. The CDR3: CSVGHSSGNTIYF. The CDR3 bases are TGCAGCGTTGGACACAGCTCTGGAAACACCATATATTTT.

This chain connects TRBV19 to TRBJ2-1; 7 nucleotides match TRBD2. Germline CDR1 and CDR2: LNHDA and SQIVND (reference sequence). CDR3 length equals 14 residues. With 5 bases clipped from V and 9 bases from J, the junction kept 10 bases outside the gene matches. CDR3: CASSVGTTGGEQFF. In nucleotides, the CDR3 is TGTGCCAGTAGTGTCGGGACTACTGGCGGTGAGCAGTTCTTC.